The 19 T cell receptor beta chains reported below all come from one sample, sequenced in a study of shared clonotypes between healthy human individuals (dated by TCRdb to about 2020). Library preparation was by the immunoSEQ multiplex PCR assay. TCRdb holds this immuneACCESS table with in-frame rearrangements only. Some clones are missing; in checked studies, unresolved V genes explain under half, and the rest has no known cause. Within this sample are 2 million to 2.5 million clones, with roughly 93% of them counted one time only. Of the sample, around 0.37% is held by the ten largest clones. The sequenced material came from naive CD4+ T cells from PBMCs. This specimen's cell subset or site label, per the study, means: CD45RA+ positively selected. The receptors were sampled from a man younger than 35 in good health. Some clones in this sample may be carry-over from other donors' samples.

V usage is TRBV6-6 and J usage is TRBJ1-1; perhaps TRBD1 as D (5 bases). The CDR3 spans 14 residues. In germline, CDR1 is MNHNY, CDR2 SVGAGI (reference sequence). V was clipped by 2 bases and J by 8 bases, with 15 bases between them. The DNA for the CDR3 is TGTGCCAGCAGTTACGCCAGGGCCCAGGTGGAAGCTTTCTTT. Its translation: CASSYARAQVEAFF.

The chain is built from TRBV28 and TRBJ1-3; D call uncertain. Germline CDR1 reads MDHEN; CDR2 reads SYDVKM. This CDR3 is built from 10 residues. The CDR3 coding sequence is TGTGCTACCGGCGGAAACACCATATATTTT. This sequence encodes CATGGNTIYF.

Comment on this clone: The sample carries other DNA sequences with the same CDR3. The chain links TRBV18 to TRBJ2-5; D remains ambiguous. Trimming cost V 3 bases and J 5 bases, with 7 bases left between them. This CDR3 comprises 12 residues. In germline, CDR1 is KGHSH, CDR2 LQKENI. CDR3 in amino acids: CASSPGVETQYF. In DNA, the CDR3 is TGTGCCAGCTCACCCGGTGTGGAGACCCAGTACTTC.

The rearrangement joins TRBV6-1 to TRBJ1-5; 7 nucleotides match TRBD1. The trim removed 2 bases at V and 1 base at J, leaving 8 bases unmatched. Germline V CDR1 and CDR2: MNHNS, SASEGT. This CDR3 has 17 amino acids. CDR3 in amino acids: CASSEKAGGMSNQPQHF. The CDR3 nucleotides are TGTGCCAGCAGTGAAAAAGCAGGGGGGATGAGCAATCAGCCCCAGCATTTT.

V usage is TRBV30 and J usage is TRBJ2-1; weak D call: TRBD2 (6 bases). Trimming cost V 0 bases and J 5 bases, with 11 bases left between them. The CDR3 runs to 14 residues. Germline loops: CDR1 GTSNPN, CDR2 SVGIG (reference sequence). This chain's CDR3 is CAWSVLGLDNEQFF. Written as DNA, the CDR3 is TGTGCCTGGAGTGTATTGGGACTTGACAATGAGCAGTTCTTC.

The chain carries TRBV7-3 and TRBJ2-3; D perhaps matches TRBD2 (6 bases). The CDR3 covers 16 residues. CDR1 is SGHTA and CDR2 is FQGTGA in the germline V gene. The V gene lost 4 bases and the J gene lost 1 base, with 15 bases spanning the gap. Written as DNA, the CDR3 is TGTGCCAGCAGCTCCGGGGGAAAAGCGGGCACAGATACGCAGTATTTT. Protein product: CASSSGGKAGTDTQYF.

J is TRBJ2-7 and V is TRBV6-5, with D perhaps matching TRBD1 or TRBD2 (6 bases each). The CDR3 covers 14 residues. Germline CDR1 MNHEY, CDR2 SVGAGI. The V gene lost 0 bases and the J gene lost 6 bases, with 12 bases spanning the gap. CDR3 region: CASSYSWGAGEQYF. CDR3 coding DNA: TGTGCCAGCAGTTACTCGTGGGGGGCGGGCGAGCAGTACTTC.

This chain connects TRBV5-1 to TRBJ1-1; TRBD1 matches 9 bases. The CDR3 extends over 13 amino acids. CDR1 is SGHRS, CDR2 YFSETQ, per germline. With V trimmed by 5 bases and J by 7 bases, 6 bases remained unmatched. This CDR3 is CASSIQGADEAFF. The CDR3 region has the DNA TGCGCCAGCAGTATACAGGGGGCGGATGAAGCTTTCTTT.

CDR3 sequence: CATNDGQETQYF. In nucleotides, the CDR3 is TGTGCCACCAATGATGGACAAGAGACCCAGTACTTC. V is TRBV7-2 and J is TRBJ2-5, with D uncertain. The V and J ends lost 10 bases and 2 bases respectively, with 11 bases between them. Germline lookup yields CDR1 SGHTA and CDR2 FQGNSA. CDR3 length: 12 amino acids.

DNA for the CDR3: TGTGCCAGCAGCCAAGGACCGCTACGGGGGAATGAGCAGTTCTTC. It translates to CASSQGPLRGNEQFF. This sequence joins TRBV4-2 and TRBJ2-1; perhaps TRBD2 as D (6 bases). Trimming removed 1 base from V and 7 bases from J, with 14 bases in between. CDR1 is LGHNA and CDR2 is YNFKEQ in the germline V gene. This CDR3 comprises 15 residues.

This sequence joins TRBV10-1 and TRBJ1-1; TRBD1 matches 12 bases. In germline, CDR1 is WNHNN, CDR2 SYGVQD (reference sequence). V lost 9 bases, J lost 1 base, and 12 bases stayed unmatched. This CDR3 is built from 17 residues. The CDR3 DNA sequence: TGCGCCAGTAGGGGGACAGGGGGCCCTAGAAGGAACACTGAAGCTTTCTTT. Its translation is CASRGTGGPRRNTEAFF.

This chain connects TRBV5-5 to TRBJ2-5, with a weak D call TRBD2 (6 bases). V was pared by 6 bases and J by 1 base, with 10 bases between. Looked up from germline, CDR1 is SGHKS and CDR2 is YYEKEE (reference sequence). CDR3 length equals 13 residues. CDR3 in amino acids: CASKRRGQETQYF. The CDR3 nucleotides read TGTGCCAGCAAGAGGCGGGGCCAAGAGACCCAGTACTTC.

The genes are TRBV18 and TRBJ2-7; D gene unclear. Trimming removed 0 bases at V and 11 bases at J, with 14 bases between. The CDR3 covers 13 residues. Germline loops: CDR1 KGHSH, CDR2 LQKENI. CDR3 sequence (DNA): TGTGCCAGCTCACCACCGAGGTTACCTTTCGAGTACTTC. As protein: CASSPPRLPFEYF.

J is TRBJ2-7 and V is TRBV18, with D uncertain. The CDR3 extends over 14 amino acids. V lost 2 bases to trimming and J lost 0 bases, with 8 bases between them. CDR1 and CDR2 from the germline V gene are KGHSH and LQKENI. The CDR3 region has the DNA TGTGCCAGCTCACCATATTCCACCTCCTACGAGCAGTACTTC. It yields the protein CASSPYSTSYEQYF.

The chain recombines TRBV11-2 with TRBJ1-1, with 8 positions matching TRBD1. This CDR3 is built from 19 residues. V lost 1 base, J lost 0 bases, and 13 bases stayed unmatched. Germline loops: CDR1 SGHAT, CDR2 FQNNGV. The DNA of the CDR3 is TGTGCCAGCAGCTTAGGCCCCCCTCGACAGGGGCCAATGAACACTGAAGCTTTCTTT. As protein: CASSLGPPRQGPMNTEAFF.

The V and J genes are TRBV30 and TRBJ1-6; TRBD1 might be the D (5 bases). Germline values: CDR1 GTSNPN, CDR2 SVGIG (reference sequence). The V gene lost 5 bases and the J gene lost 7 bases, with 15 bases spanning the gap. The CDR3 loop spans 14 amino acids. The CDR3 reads CAWGGTRGNSPLHF. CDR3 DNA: TGTGCCTGGGGCGGGACTCGGGGGAATTCACCCCTCCACTTT. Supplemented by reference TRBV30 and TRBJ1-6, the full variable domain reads SQTIHQWPATLVQPVGSPLSLECTVEGTSNPNLYWYRQAAGRGLQLLFYSVGIGQISSEVPQNLSASRPQDRQFILSSKKLLLSDSGFYLCAWGGTRGNSPLHFGNGTRLTVT.

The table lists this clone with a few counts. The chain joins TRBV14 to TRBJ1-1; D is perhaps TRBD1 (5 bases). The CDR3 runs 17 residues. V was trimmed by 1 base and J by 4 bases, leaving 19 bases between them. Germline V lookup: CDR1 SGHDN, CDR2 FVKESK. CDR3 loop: CASSQAEGAYIPTEAFF. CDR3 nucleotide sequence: TGTGCCAGCAGCCAAGCGGAAGGGGCTTACATACCCACTGAAGCTTTCTTT.

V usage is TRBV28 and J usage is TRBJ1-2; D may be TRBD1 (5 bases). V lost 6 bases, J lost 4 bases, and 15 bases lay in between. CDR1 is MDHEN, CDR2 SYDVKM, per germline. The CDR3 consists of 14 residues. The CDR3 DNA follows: TGTGCCAGCAGCTCTGGGGCCTACCTCTATGGCTACACCTTC. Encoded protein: CASSSGAYLYGYTF.

The CDR3 nucleotides read TGTGCCAGCAGCTTAGAACAGGGCGCCTACGAGCAGTACTTC. Translation: CASSLEQGAYEQYF. The chain carries TRBV11-2 and TRBJ2-7, with D perhaps matching TRBD1 (6 bases). The germline V and J ends were trimmed by 0 bases and 2 bases, with 8 bases remaining between them. The germline gives CDR1 SGHAT, CDR2 FQNNGV. CDR3 length equals 14 residues. The variable domain in full, completed from reference TRBV11-2 and TRBJ2-7, reads EAGVAQSPRYKIIEKRQSVAFWCNPISGHATLYWYQQILGQGPKLLIQFQNNGVVDDSQLPKDRFSAERLKGVDSTLKIQPAKLEDSAVYLCASSLEQGAYEQYFGPGTRLTVT.